The table lists the clone carrying this T cell receptor (beta chain) with many counts. In germline, CDR1 is LNHNV, CDR2 YYDKDF (reference sequence). The CDR3 extends over 16 amino acids. The germline V and J ends were trimmed by 1 base and 6 bases, with 19 bases remaining between them. This record belongs to a study of T cells in Graves' hyperthyroidism and ophthalmopathy. Using RNA transcripts as the source, TCR beta CDR3 regions were amplified. The primer set for the first-round RT-PCR of the TCR CDR3 was HTBI. TCRdb passed the multiplex PCR reads through MiXCR, listing each CDR3 protein once. The sample has approximately 400,000 distinct CDR3 sequences; approximately 19% are singletons.

The sequence came from a woman between 18 and 30 years old with Graves' hyperthyroidism. The rearrangement joins TRBV15 to TRBJ2-7; D is unclear. The specimen sequenced was blood. Here the CDR3 reads CATSRGLKRMFGEQYF. As DNA, the CDR3 is TGTGCCACCAGCAGAGGGTTAAAGCGTATGTTCGGCGAGCAGTACTTC. The complete variable domain, with remaining parts taken from reference TRBV15 and TRBJ2-7, reads DAMVIQNPRYQVTQFGKPVTLSCSQTLNHNVMYWYQQKSSQAPKLLFHYYDKDFNNEADTPDNFQSRRPNTSFCFLDIRSPGLGDTAMYLCATSRGLKRMFGEQYFGPGTRLTVT.